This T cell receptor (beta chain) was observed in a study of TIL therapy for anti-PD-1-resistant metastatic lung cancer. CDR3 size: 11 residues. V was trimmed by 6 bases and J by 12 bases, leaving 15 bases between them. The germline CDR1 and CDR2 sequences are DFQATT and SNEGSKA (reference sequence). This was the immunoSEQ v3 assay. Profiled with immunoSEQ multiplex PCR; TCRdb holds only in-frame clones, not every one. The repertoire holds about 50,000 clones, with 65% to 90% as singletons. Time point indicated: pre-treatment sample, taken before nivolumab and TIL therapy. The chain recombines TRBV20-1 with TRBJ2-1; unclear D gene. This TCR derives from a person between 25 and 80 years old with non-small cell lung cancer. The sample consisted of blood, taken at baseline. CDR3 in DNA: TGCAGTGCCCCAACGTTCGGCGTGCAGTTCTTC. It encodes CSAPTFGVQFF.